This T cell receptor beta chain appears in the sequencing data of a study of tumor-infiltrating lymphocytes in oesophageal squamous cell carcinoma. MiXCR, applied by TCRdb to the PCR reads, yields one record per CDR3 protein. This sample has about 15,000 distinct CDR3 sequences, with 50% found just once. Per the germline V gene, CDR1 is MNHEY and CDR2 is SVGAGI. The CDR3 length is 13 residues. This TCR was sampled from a male donor with esophageal squamous cell carcinoma. The gene calls are TRBV6-5 and TRBJ2-1; D may match TRBD1 or TRBD2 (6 bases each). The closer fit of TRBJ2-7 to the DNA end suggests the J call may be wrong. The specimen sequenced was esophageal tumor tissue. CDR3 amino acids: CASTPRGDYEQYF. The CDR3 region has the DNA TGTGCCAGCACGCCGAGGGGGGACTACGAGCAGTACTTC.